This TCR beta chain derives from a study of T-cell memory formation after mild COVID-19. One entry per CDR3 protein, called by TCRdb with MiXCR from the 5' RACE reads. The table lists roughly 100,000 distinct CDR3 sequences, approximately 17% of them singletons. In regard to this clonotype: Its target is unknown.

Study-wide findings and caveats: CD4+ bias marked clones expanding day 15 to 37, unlike balanced contracting clones. CD4+ contracting clones were found mainly in CM and EM, and CD8+ ones in EMRA. Some clones that responded were present in memory (sampled pre-infection), which suggests cross-reactive memory joined. Among clones peaking at day 37 in the second wave, SARS-CoV-2 specificity remained unconfirmed.

Trimming shortened V by 5 bases and J by 8 bases, and 15 bases separated the two germline ends. This CDR3 is 14 amino acids long. CDR1 MNHEY and CDR2 SMNVEV come from the germline V gene (reference sequence). The chain has TRBV27 and TRBJ1-4; D is undetermined. This clonotype was obtained from an adult woman who had mild COVID-19 (a few samples of this study predate the infection). Cell type and time point are not known. The sequenced sample was PBMCs or a T cell subset sorted from them (not recorded which). In DNA, the CDR3 is TGTGCCAGCAGTCACGGACGTGCTGGCGAAAAACTGTTTTTT. The encoded protein is CASSHGRAGEKLFF.